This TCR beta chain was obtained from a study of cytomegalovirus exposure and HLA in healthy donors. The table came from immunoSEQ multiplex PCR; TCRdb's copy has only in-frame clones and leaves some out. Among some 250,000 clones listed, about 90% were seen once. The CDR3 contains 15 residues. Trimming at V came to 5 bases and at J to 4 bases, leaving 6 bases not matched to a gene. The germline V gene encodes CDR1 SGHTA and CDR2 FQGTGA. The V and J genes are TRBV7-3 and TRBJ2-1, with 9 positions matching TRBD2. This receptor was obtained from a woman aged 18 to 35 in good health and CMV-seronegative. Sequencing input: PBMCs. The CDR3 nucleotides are TGTGCCAGCAGCCGCGGGGGGGCACAATACAATGAGCAGTTCTTC. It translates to CASSRGGAQYNEQFF.